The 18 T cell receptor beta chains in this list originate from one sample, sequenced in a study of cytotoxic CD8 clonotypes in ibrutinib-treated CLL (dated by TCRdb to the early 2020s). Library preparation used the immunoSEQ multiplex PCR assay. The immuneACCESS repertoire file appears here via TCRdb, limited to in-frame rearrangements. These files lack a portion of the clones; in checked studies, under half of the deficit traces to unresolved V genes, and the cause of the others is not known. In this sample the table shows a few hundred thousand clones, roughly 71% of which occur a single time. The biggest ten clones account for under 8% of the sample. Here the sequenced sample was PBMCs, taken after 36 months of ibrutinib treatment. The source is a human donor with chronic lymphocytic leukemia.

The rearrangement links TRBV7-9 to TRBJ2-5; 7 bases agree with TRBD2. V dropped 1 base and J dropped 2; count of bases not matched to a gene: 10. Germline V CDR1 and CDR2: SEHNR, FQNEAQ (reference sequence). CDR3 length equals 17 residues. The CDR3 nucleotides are TGTGCCAGCAGCTTAGTGGTGGGCGGAGCGGGGCAAGAGACCCAGTACTTC. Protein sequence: CASSLVVGGAGQETQYF.

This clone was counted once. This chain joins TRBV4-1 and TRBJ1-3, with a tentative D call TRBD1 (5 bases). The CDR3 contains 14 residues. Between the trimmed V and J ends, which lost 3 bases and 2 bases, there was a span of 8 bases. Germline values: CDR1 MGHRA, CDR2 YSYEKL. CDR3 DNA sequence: TGCGCCAGCAGCCACCCCAGGGCTGGAAACACCATATATTTT. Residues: CASSHPRAGNTIYF.

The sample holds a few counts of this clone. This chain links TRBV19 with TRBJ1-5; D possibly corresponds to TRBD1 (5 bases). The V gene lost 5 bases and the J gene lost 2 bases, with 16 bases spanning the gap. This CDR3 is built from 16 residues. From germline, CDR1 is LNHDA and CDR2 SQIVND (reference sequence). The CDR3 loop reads CASSLRDSLGNQPQHF. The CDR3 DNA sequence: TGTGCCAGTAGTCTCCGGGACTCTCTGGGCAATCAGCCCCAGCATTTT.

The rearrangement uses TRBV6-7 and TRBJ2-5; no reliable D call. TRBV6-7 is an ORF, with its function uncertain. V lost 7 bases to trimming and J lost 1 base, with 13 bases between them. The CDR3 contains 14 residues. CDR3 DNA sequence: TGTGCCAGCACGGACCGCCCTCTCCAAGAGACCCAGTACTTC. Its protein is CASTDRPLQETQYF.

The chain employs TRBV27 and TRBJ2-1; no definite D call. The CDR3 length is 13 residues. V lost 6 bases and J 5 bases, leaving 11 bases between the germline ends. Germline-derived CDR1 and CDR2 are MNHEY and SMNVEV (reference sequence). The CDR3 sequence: CASSFTTNNEQFF. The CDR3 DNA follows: TGTGCCAGCAGCTTCACTACAAACAATGAGCAGTTCTTC.

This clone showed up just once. The CDR3 nucleotides read TGCAGCGTTGTCACCGGGACAAAGACCTACGAGCAGTACTTC. It yields the protein CSVVTGTKTYEQYF. The rearrangement links TRBV29-1 to TRBJ2-7; D may be TRBD1 (6 bases). Trimming shortened V by 4 bases and J by 2 bases, and 15 bases separated the two germline ends. CDR1 is SQVTM, CDR2 ANQGSEA, per germline. The CDR3 consists of 14 residues.

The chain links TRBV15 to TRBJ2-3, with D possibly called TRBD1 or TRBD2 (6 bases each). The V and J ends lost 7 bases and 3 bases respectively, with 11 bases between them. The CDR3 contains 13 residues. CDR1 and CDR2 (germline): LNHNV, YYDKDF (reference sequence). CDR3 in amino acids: CATKIGGTDTQYF. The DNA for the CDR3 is TGTGCCACCAAAATAGGGGGGACAGATACGCAGTATTTT.

The CDR3 is CASSLSGTGENYGYTF. CDR3 DNA: TGTGCCAGCAGTTTATCAGGGACAGGAGAGAACTATGGCTACACCTTC. The rearrangement uses TRBV27 and TRBJ1-2, with TRBD1 identical over 8 bases. Losses at the gene ends were 0 bases for V and 2 bases for J; bases not matched to a gene: 5. Germline V gives CDR1 MNHEY, CDR2 SMNVEV (reference sequence). This CDR3 is built from 16 residues.

CDR3 in DNA: TGTGCCAGCAGCAGCTTGGGCGAGCAGTACTTC. This gives the protein CASSSLGEQYF. J is TRBJ2-7 and V is TRBV5-5; D gene unclear. The V end was cut by 4 bases, the J end by 6 bases, with 8 bases between. CDR1 and CDR2 from the germline V gene are SGHKS and YYEKEE (reference sequence). This CDR3 region has 11 residues. The whole variable domain, filled in from reference TRBV5-5 and TRBJ2-7, reads DAGVTQSPTHLIKTRGQQVTLRCSPISGHKSVSWYQQVLGQGPQFIFQYYEKEERGRGNFPDRFSARQFPNYSSELNVNALLLGDSALYLCASSSLGEQYFGPGTRLTVT.

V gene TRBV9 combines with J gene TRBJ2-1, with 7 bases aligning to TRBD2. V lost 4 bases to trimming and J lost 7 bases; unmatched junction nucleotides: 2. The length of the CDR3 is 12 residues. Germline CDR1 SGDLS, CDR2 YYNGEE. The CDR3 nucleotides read TGTGCCAGCAGCCGCGGGGGAAATGAGCAGTTCTTC. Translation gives CASSRGGNEQFF.

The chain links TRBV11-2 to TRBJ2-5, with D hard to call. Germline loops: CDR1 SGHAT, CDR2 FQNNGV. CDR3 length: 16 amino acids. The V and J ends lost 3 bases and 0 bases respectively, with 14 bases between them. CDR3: CASSFRPPPYQETQYF. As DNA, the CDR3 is TGTGCCAGCAGCTTCCGCCCTCCTCCGTACCAAGAGACCCAGTACTTC.

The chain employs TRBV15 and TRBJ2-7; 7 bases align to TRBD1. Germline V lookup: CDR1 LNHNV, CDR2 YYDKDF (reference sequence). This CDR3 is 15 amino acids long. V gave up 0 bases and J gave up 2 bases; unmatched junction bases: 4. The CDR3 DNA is TGTGCCACCAGCAGAGATCAGGGACAGCCCTACGAGCAGTACTTC. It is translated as CATSRDQGQPYEQYF.

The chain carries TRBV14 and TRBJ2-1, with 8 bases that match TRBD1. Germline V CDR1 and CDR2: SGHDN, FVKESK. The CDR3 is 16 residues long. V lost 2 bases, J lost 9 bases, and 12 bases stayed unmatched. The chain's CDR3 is CASSQSRTGMRGEQFF. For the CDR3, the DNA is TGTGCCAGCAGCCAATCCCGGACAGGGATGAGGGGTGAGCAGTTCTTC.

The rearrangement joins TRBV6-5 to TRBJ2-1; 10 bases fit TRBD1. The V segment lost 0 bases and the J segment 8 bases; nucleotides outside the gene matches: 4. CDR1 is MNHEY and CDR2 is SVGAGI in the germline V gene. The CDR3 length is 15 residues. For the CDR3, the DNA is TGTGCCAGCAGTTACTCGACAGGGGGCTCGGATGAGCAGTTCTTC. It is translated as CASSYSTGGSDEQFF.

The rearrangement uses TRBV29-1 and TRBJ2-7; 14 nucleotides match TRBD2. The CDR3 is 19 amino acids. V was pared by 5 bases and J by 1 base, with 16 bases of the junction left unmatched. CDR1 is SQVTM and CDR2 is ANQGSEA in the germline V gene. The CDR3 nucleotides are TGCAGCGTTCGGGGAACCACGGGACTAGCGGGAGCTGGGTCCTACGAGCAGTACTTC. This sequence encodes CSVRGTTGLAGAGSYEQYF.

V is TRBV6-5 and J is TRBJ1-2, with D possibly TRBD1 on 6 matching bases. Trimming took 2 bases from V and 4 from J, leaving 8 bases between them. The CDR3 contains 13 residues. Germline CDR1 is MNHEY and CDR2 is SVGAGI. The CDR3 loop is CASSYRTAYGYTF. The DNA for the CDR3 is TGTGCCAGCAGTTACCGGACAGCCTATGGCTACACCTTC.

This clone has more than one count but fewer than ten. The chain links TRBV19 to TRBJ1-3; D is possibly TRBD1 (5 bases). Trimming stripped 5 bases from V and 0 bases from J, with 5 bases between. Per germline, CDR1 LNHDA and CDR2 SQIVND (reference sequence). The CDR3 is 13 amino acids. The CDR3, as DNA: TGTGCCAGTAGTGACAGCTCTGGAAACACCATATATTTT. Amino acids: CASSDSSGNTIYF.

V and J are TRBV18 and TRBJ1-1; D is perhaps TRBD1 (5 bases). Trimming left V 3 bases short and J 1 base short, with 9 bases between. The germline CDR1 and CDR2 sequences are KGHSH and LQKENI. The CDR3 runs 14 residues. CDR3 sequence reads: CASSPFTGNTEAFF. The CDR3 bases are TGTGCCAGCTCACCTTTTACAGGGAACACTGAAGCTTTCTTT.